Included here is one TCR beta chain sequence, with context. Its antigen has not been determined. There are no base qualities to consult, and no much larger clone falls within one base. The sample belongs to a study of blood T cell repertoires in COVID-19 (dated by TCRdb to between 2020 and 2021). Turning to the overall study: The collaborator samples originated in the United States, Italy and Spain and spanned the acute and convalescent phases of COVID-19. The dataset comprised deeply sampled blood TCRbeta repertoires from subjects exposed to, actively infected with, or recovered from COVID-19. The repertoires were released in a freely available public database meant as a resource for research on the immune response to SARS-CoV-2. Nearly every sample came with metadata listing a de-identified subject ID, COVID-19 status, age in years and sex. The material from the prospective study consisted of cDNA or gDNA derived from T cells, B-cell-depleted T cells, or PBMCs. The samples were drawn from the first 160 participants of the ongoing ImmuneRACE study and from roughly 1,300 subjects provided by 6 global collaborators. HLA class I and class II types, where available, came from metadata supplied by the sample provider rather than from assay-based typing. The paper's findings and limits, for the study overall: The amount of clinical and demographic metadata varied by source and participant and was provided uncurated.

Collaborating institutions collected whole blood in K2EDTA tubes following their own protocols. For TCRbeta analysis, collaborators shipped samples in one of three forms: frozen whole blood, isolated PBMCs, or DNA extracted from either of those sample types. TCRbeta CDR3 regions were amplified from genomic DNA by means of the immunoSEQ Assay, a bias-controlled multiplex PCR. Turning to the authors' computational methods: Nucleated cell counts per sample were estimated from amplification of reference gene primers within the assay. Sequence reads were collapsed and filtered to measure the absolute abundance of every unique TCRbeta CDR3 rearrangement. For each sample, productive Simpson clonality was calculated as the square root of Simpson's diversity index over productive rearrangements. Not all clones reach the TCRdb copy of this immuneACCESS table, which keeps in-frame sequences only. Checked studies attribute under half of the gap to unresolved V genes and leave the rest unexplained. The DNA gave D and trimming, while V, J and clone size come from that table. In this sample the table shows about 110,000 clones, 85% to 90% of which occur a single time. The biggest ten clones account for 4.6% of the sample.

The sample taken for sequencing was peripheral blood. The TCR sequence derives from a woman aged 50 to 65 with acute or convalescent COVID-19.

The CDR3 region has the sequence CTSSLPLGAGKGSYNSPLHF. In nucleotide form, the sequence is TGCACCAGCAGCCTCCCTCTGGGTGCAGGGAAGGGATCCTATAATTCACCCCTCCACTTT. The chain is assembled from TRBV1 and TRBJ1-6; TRBD1 is the table's D call and was not checked against the DNA. TRBV1 is a pseudogene locus. The CDR3 runs 20 amino acids, cysteine and phenylalanine included. CDR3 DNA is the only sequence kept; it has 60 bases, read in frame from the first base.